The clone carrying this TCR beta chain was seen at least ten times. Its antigen is undetermined. This entry belongs to a study of response to subunit inactivated influenza vaccine. Overall study findings and caveats: Each seasonal flu vaccination may recruit only limited new T cells, authors suggested.

A single record per CDR3 protein comes from TCRdb applying MiXCR to the RT-PCR reads. The repertoire holds hundreds of thousands of distinct CDR3 sequences, 16% seen once, with roughly 3% in the top ten. The length of the CDR3 is 12 residues. Trimming removed 6 bases from V and 0 bases from J, with 3 bases in between. Sample: CD4+ T cells sorted from PBMCs, taken about 24 months after vaccination. This chain connects TRBV12-3 or TRBV12-4 to TRBJ1-5; no reliable D call. The TCR sequence derives from a man between 45 and 75 years old who received an inactivated influenza vaccine. In nucleotides, the CDR3 is TGTGCCAGCAGCGGTAGCAATCAGCCCCAGCATTTT. Translating it yields CASSGSNQPQHF.